The 10 T cell receptor beta chains below all came from one sample that was sequenced in a study of breast tumors, draining lymph nodes, adjacent tissues. Axillary draining lymph nodes of breast cancer patients supplied the node samples. Each CDR3 protein gets one entry after TCRdb re-called the multiplex PCR reads with MiXCR. Here the sample spans about 270,000 distinct CDR3 sequences, around 30% being singletons. Sequencing was performed on axillary lymph node tissue. These receptors originate from a female donor with breast cancer. Some clones in this sample may be carry-over from other donors' samples.

A note on this clonotype: A much larger clone differs from this one at a single base, so this may be a read error. The V call is TRBV5-1, the J call TRBJ1-2; TRBD1 matches 8 bases. CDR1 SGHRS and CDR2 YFSETQ come from the germline V gene. The CDR3 is 15 amino acids. Here the CDR3 reads CASSSDRAGNYGYIF. The CDR3 DNA reads as TGCGCCAGCAGCTCGGACAGGGCGGGTAACTATGGCTACATCTTC.

This clonotype was seen many times. The V gene is TRBV19, the J gene TRBJ2-1; no clear D gene. The CDR3 sequence is 15 residues long. Germline V gene sequence: CDR1 LNHDA, CDR2 SQIVND (reference sequence). V was pared by 3 bases and J by 10 bases, with 19 bases between. The CDR3 sequence: CASSIFFVGGEEQFF. CDR3 nucleotides: TGTGCCAGTAGTATCTTTTTTGTGGGCGGAGAGGAGCAGTTCTTC.

This chain uses TRBV20-1 with TRBJ2-6; D remains unclear. The CDR3 is made up of 17 amino acids. The V gene lost 0 bases and the J gene lost 0 bases, with 12 bases spanning the gap. Germline V gives CDR1 DFQATT, CDR2 SNEGSKA (reference sequence). CDR3 in amino acids: CSARDTVRSSGANVLTF. The CDR3 region has the DNA TGCAGTGCTAGAGATACGGTTAGGAGCTCTGGGGCCAACGTCCTGACTTTC.

There are many counts of this clonotype. The V call is TRBV12-3 or TRBV12-4, the J call TRBJ2-1; D gene ambiguous. V was shortened by 1 base and J by 4 bases, with 11 bases between the two germline ends. The CDR3 spans 15 residues. The CDR3 region is CASSLVGLLYNEQFF. The CDR3 DNA is TGTGCCAGCAGTTTAGTCGGGCTTTTGTACAATGAGCAGTTCTTC.

This clonotype was seen at least ten times. This sequence joins TRBV11-2 and TRBJ2-7; 13 bases map to TRBD2. The CDR3 has 14 amino acids. Germline-derived CDR1 and CDR2 are SGHAT and FQNNGV. With 5 bases clipped from V and 5 bases from J, the junction kept 3 bases outside the gene matches. In DNA, the CDR3 is TGTGCCAGCAGCAAGGGACTAGCGGGAAACGAGCAGTACTTC. Amino acids: CASSKGLAGNEQYF.

This clonotype was seen at least ten times. This chain joins TRBV7-2 and TRBJ2-5, with D unresolved. V lost 3 bases and J lost 1, with 6 bases in between. From germline, CDR1 is SGHTA and CDR2 FQGNSA. CDR3 length equals 13 residues. CDR3 region: CASSFWSQETQYF. Written as DNA, the CDR3 is TGTGCCAGCAGCTTTTGGTCCCAAGAGACCCAGTACTTC.

This clonotype was found many times. This chain joins TRBV6-1 and TRBJ2-3; D remains ambiguous. The CDR3 covers 13 residues. Deletions cut 3 bases from V and 5 bases from J, with 9 bases between. Germline-derived CDR1 and CDR2 are MNHNS and SASEGT. For the CDR3, the DNA is TGTGCCAGCAGTGAGACCCTTCGAGATACGCAGTATTTT. Encoded protein: CASSETLRDTQYF.

The chain employs TRBV5-6 and TRBJ2-7; no firm D call. CDR1 and CDR2 from the germline V gene are SGHDT and YYEEEE. V was pared by 4 bases and J by 4 bases, with 15 bases between. This CDR3 has 14 residues. CDR3 protein: CASSLTEARYEQYF. CDR3 in DNA: TGTGCCAGCAGCCTGACGGAAGCGCGATACGAGCAGTACTTC.

Many counts were recorded for this clonotype. The chain is built from TRBV5-1 and TRBJ2-6, with TRBD1 identical over 9 bases. Trimming removed 4 bases from V and 1 base from J; junction bases left unmatched: 6. The CDR3 is made up of 17 amino acids. The germline gives CDR1 SGHRS, CDR2 YFSETQ. The CDR3 bases are TGCGCCAGCAGCGGTTGGGACAGGGCATCTGGGGCCAACGTCCTGACTTTC. This sequence encodes CASSGWDRASGANVLTF.

This chain links TRBV29-1 with TRBJ1-2; TRBD1 matches at 7 bases. The CDR3 runs 11 residues. Trimming took 4 bases from V and 7 from J; bases not matched to a gene: 3. The germline V gene has CDR1 SQVTM and CDR2 ANQGSEA. Here the CDR3 reads CSVAGGSGYTF. CDR3 sequence (DNA): TGCAGCGTTGCAGGGGGGAGTGGCTACACCTTC. The variable domain in full, with the rest retrieved from reference TRBV29-1 and TRBJ1-2, is SAVISQKPSRDICQRGTSLTIQCQVDSQVTMMFWYRQQPGQSLTLIATANQGSEATYESGFVIDKFPISRPNLTFSTLTVSNMSPEDSSIYLCSVAGGSGYTFGSGTRLTVV.